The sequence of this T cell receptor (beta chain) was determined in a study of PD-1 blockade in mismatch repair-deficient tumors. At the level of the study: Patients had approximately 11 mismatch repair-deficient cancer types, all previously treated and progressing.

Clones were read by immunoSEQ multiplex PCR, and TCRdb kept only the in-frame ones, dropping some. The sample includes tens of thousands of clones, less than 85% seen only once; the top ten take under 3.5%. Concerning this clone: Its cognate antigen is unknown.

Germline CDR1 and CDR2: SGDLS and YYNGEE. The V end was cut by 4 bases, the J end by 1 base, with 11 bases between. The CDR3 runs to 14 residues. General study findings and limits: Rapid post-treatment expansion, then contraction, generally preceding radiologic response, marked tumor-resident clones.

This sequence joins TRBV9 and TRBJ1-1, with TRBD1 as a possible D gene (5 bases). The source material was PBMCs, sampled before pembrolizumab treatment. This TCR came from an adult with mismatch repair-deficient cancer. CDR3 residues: CASSPGTANTEAFF. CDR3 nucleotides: TGTGCCAGCAGCCCGGGGACTGCGAACACTGAAGCTTTCTTT.